This TCR beta chain was identified in a study of shared clonotypes between healthy human individuals (dated by TCRdb to 2020 to 2021). Turning to the overall study: The cohort comprised two women and a few men aged 18 to 49 years. For each donor, CD4 naive and CD4 memory were each given three plates, CD8 naive was given two plates, and CD8 memory was given one plate. Libraries were prepared and TCR repertoires were sequenced by different laboratories using diverse techniques, in order to increase sequencing depth and limit assay-specific biases. Each donor's leukapheresis produced roughly between roughly 0.94 and 9.5 billion PBMCs. The study deeply sequenced blood TCR repertoires of roughly five healthy adults to estimate repertoire size and the extent of clonotype sharing between individuals. Study-wide findings and limitations: Pairwise subsampling indicated that sequencing depth was expected to affect the degree of clonotype sharing among donors. When a handful of donors were compared, the shared fraction of clonotypes was about 5% for naive CD4, 3.5% for naive CD8, 2.3% for memory CD4, and 0.35% to 0.5% for memory CD8. Naive subsets generally had larger estimated clonotype richness than memory subsets. Sampling was limited to blood, and TCR repertoires in tissue likely differ from TCR repertoires in blood. Clonotypes shared by all four sorted-subset donors showed higher generation probabilities than non-shared clonotypes. The small number of donors limited the genetic and exposure-history diversity represented. Even with the large sequencing depth, rarefaction of the sorted-subset datasets indicated that sequencing was incomplete.

As to this clone: Its antigen specificity is not known. No much larger clonotype is one base removed from it; base qualities were not supplied. This CDR3 is also generated by other DNA sequences in the sample.

Trimming costs V 0 bases and J 0 bases, and their ends lie 9 bases apart. CDR3 length: 15 amino acids, cysteine to phenylalanine. Only the CDR3 part of the read is kept: 45 bases, read in frame from the first base. CDR1 SGHRS and CDR2 YFSETQ are derived from the germline V gene. The donors were healthy, HIV-negative adults who had no recently reported acute infections or vaccinations. Every donor was a Caucasian adult residing in Nashville, Tennessee, USA. CD4+ T cells were enriched through magnetic negative selection, after which naive cells were positively selected on CD45RA and the remaining negative fraction served as the memory subset. Blood was collected by leukapheresis, and PBMCs were isolated by Ficoll-Histopaque density gradient centrifugation and then cryopreserved in liquid nitrogen vapor phase. Analytical flow cytometry was used to check the purity and quantity of each magnetically sorted T cell population. Each sorted fraction had its genomic DNA isolated and then quantified by UV absorbance on a Nanodrop 2000c.

Using the deep immunoSEQ assay, TCR CDR3 regions were amplified from genomic DNA by multiplex PCR. Extracted genomic DNA from each cell subset was spread evenly across all wells of several immunoSEQ 96-well plates, with each plate serving as a replicate. For sorted subsets, about 200 ng genomic DNA, equal to 30,000 or so T cell genomes, was loaded into each replicate PCR. The purified libraries were quantified using a Qubit 3.0 fluorometer, sized with a Bioanalyzer 2100, and then quantified again using the KAPA Library Quantification kit. Each immunoSEQ 96-well plate was sequenced on its own single-read 150-cycle Illumina NextSeq 550 flow cell. In the paper's pipeline: Because the immunoSEQ output held only junctional sequences and lacked quality scores, the filtering could not match the filtering applied to full-length reads. To assign V/J genes and CDR3, sequences were annotated against IMGT germline references using PyIR, a Python wrapper for IgBLAST v1.9. Reads were filtered out if the reads had weak V/J assignments (E-value above 1e-6), no CDR3, stop codons, out-of-frame junctions, or ambiguous translated residues. V3J clonotypes were defined by identical inferred V gene, J gene, and CDR3 amino acid sequence. Percentage overlap between repertoires was calculated by dividing the number of shared unique clonotypes by the size of the smaller repertoire. RTK rarefaction, the Chao1 estimator, and Recon v2.1 estimates of unobserved clonotypes were used to assess repertoire richness. OLGA was used to compute generation probabilities for all TCRbeta clonotypes that the gDNA method yielded from a few donors. What TCRdb holds here is the immuneACCESS table cut down to in-frame rearrangements. Part of the clones is not present; checked against another copy, under half of the missing clones reflect an unresolved V gene, and the others are unexplained. Clonal size and the V and J genes are those of that table, whereas D and trimming came from the DNA. The sample table contains some 2,500,000 clones; only one count was recorded for over 85% of them. The top ten hold roughly 0.36% of the sample.

The material sequenced was naive CD4+ T cells from PBMCs. Sample cell subset or site, as interpreted from the label and publication: CD45RA+ positively selected. The clonotype was recovered from a man younger than 35 in good health. Some clones in this sample may be carry-over from other donors' samples. The rearrangement joined TRBV5-1 to TRBJ1-2; TRBD1 is perhaps the D gene, given 5 matching bases. The DNA reads TGCGCCAGCAGCTTGGAGGGGCTATCTAACTATGGCTACACCTTC. This yields the protein CASSLEGLSNYGYTF.